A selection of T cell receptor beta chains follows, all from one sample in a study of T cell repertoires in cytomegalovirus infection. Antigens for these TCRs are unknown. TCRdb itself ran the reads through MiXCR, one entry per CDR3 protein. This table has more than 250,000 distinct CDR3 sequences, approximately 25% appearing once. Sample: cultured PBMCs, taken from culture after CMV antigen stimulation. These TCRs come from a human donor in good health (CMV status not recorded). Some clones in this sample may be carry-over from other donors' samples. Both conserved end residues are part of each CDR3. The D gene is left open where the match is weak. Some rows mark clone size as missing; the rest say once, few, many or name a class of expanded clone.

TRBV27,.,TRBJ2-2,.,CASSLLAGFGELFF,TGTGCCAGCAGTTTATTGGCGGGTTTCGGGGAGCTGTTTTTT
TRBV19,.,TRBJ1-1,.,CASSWASNTEAFF,TGTGCCAGTAGTTGGGCCTCGAACACTGAAGCTTTCTTT
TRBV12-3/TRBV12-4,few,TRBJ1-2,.,CASSFQGSYGYTF,TGTGCCAGCAGTTTTCAGGGCAGCTATGGCTACACCTTC
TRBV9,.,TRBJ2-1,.,CASSRGSFHEQFF,TGTGCCAGCAGCAGGGGGAGCTTCCATGAGCAGTTCTTC
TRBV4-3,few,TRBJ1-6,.,CASSQDPGTGNSPLHF,TGCGCCAGCAGCCAAGATCCAGGAACGGGGAATTCACCCCTCCACTTT
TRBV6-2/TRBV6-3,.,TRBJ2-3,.,CASSRRLPGDTQYF,TGTGCCAGCAGTCGACGACTACCCGGGGATACGCAGTATTTT
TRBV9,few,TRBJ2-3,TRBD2,CASSPRETSGDTQYF,TGTGCCAGCAGCCCGCGGGAGACGTCTGGAGATACGCAGTATTTT
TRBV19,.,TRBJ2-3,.,CATSRQGPSDTQYF,TGTGCCACCTCACGCCAGGGTCCTTCAGATACGCAGTATTTT
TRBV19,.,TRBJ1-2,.,CASSISVGDGYTF,TGTGCCAGTAGTATATCGGTAGGGGATGGCTACACCTTC
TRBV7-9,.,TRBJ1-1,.,CASSLVPGQNTEAFF,TGTGCCAGCAGCTTAGTTCCGGGTCAGAACACTGAAGCTTTCTTT
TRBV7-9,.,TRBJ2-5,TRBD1,CASTLGQGAEETQYF,TGTGCCAGCACCCTGGGGCAGGGGGCAGAAGAGACCCAGTACTTC